The TCR beta chain under discussion was sequenced for a study of cytomegalovirus exposure and HLA in healthy donors. PCR amplification relied on 60 Vbeta primers (plus 13 Jbeta primers). Repertoires were generated with immunoSEQ multiplex PCR, while TCRdb's copy carries only in-frame clones and drops some. This sample has about 140,000 clones, with roughly 77% found just once. V was trimmed by 2 bases and J by 6 bases, leaving 13 bases between them. The CDR3 runs to 14 residues. From germline, CDR1 is SGHTA and CDR2 FQGNSA. The origin of this receptor is a female donor in good health and CMV-seronegative. Sequenced sample: PBMCs. The chain carries TRBV7-2 and TRBJ1-2, with D perhaps TRBD1 (6 bases). CDR3 region: CASSLQGIGNGYTF. In DNA form, the CDR3 reads TGTGCCAGCAGCTTACAGGGGATAGGCAATGGCTACACCTTC.